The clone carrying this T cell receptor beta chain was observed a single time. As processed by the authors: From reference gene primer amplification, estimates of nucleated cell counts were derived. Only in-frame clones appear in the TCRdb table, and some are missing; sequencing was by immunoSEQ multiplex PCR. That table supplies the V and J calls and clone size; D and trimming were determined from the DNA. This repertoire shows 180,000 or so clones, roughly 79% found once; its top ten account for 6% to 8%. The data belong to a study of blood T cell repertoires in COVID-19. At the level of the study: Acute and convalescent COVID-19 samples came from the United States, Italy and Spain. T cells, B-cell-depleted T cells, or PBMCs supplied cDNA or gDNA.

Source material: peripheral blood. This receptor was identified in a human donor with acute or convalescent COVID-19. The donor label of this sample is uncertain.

The CDR3: CASRRIEASNQPQHF. In nucleotides, the CDR3 is TGTGCCAGCAGGCGTATTGAGGCAAGCAATCAGCCCCAGCATTTT. The J gene is TRBJ1-5, the V gene TRBV27; the D is unclear. The CDR3 loop spans 15 amino acids. Per the germline V gene, CDR1 is MNHEY and CDR2 is SMNVEV (reference sequence). With 6 bases removed from V and 1 base from J, the gap between germline ends came to 13 bases.